This T cell receptor (beta chain) was observed in a study of cytomegalovirus exposure and HLA in healthy donors. Regarding the study as a whole: First-cohort TCR clusters were later found to tend to co-occur in the approximately 110 validation repertoires. There were about 160 TCR beta chains listed as cytomegalovirus-associated.

To note about this clone: Antigen specificity is unknown.

The method was immunoSEQ multiplex PCR; TCRdb's version includes in-frame clones alone and lacks a portion of them. This sample carries some 90,000 clones, around nine tenths of them seen once, and the ten largest clones take 3% to 4%. This TCR was recovered from a woman in her thirties in good health and CMV-seronegative. Sequenced material: PBMCs.

The CDR3 sequence is CASSNNVGTGNGYTF. The CDR3 nucleotides read TGTGCCAGCAGTAACAATGTGGGGACAGGGAATGGCTACACCTTC. This chain connects TRBV7-2 to TRBJ1-2, with 9 bases matching TRBD1. The V gene end was trimmed by 6 bases and the J gene end by 6 bases; junction bases not matched to a gene: 11. CDR3 length: 15 amino acids. From germline, CDR1 is SGHTA and CDR2 FQGNSA. Full variable domain (missing parts from reference TRBV7-2 and TRBJ1-2): GAGVSQSPSNKVTEKGKDVELRCDPISGHTALYWYRQSLGQGLEFLIYFQGNSAPDKSGLPSDRFSAERTGGSVSTLTIQRTQQEDSAVYLCASSNNVGTGNGYTFGSGTRLTVV.